The 5 T cell receptor beta chains presented below share a single source sample, sequenced in a study of blood T cell repertoires in COVID-19. Clones were read by immunoSEQ multiplex PCR, and TCRdb kept only the in-frame ones, dropping some. This sample has about 140,000 clones, with about 87% found just once. The sequenced sample was peripheral blood. These receptors originate from a human donor with COVID-19, enrolled during active disease. The donor label of this sample is uncertain.

V and J are TRBV6-5 and TRBJ1-1; 9 nucleotides match TRBD1. Germline values: CDR1 MNHEY, CDR2 SVGAGI. This CDR3 contains 14 residues. After removal of 5 bases from V and 7 bases from J, the junction contained 8 bases not matched to a gene. DNA for the CDR3: TGTGCCAGCAGTCCCCCCGGGACAGGGCTTGAAGCTTTCTTT. Translating gives CASSPPGTGLEAFF.

This clone appeared a single time. The chain couples TRBV6-4 to TRBJ1-6, with a weak D call TRBD1 (5 bases). This CDR3 has 14 amino acids. Germline V lookup: CDR1 MRHNA, CDR2 SNTAGT. V was trimmed by 7 bases and J by 14 bases, leaving 21 bases between them. CDR3 DNA: TGTGCCAGCACCCGACCCGACGGGACTCGGGCCCTCCACTTT. Its protein product is CASTRPDGTRALHF.

The V call is TRBV25-1, the J call TRBJ2-5, with TRBD1 as a possible D gene (6 bases). CDR3 size: 18 residues. Between the trimmed V and J ends, which lost 7 bases and 1 base, there was a span of 25 bases. Germline V CDR1 and CDR2: MGHDK, SYGVNS. The CDR3 bases are TGTGCCAGCACAGGCCAACCGGGGACATCAATCGGCCAAGAGACCCAGTACTTC. This translates into CASTGQPGTSIGQETQYF.

V and J are TRBV5-6 and TRBJ2-7; 10 positions match TRBD1. Losses at the gene ends were 5 bases for V and 5 bases for J; bases not matched to a gene: 10. From germline, CDR1 is SGHDT and CDR2 YYEEEE. The CDR3 spans 15 residues. The CDR3 protein is CASRGPGQGLDEQYF. The CDR3 bases are TGTGCCAGCAGGGGCCCGGGACAGGGGCTCGACGAGCAGTACTTC.

The gene calls are TRBV2 and TRBJ1-1, with 9 bases matching TRBD1. The CDR3 consists of 13 residues. V lost 3 bases and J lost 7; bases outside the gene matches: 3. Germline V gene data show CDR1 as SNHLY and CDR2 as FYNNEI. This chain's CDR3 is CASSDGQGIEAFF. The DNA for the CDR3 is TGTGCCAGCAGTGACGGACAGGGGATTGAAGCTTTCTTT. The complete variable domain, with remaining parts taken from reference TRBV2 and TRBJ1-1, reads EPEVTQTPSHQVTQMGQEVILRCVPISNHLYFYWYRQILGQKVEFLVSFYNNEISEKSEIFDDQFSVERPDGSNFTLKIRSTKLEDSAMYFCASSDGQGIEAFFGQGTRLTVV.